The T cell receptor beta chain described here comes from a study of a mutant IDH1 vaccine in newly diagnosed glioma. Turning to this clone: Its antigen is unknown.

Study findings and constraints: Induction of immune responses by the vaccine occurred in 85% to 95% of patients.

Time point of the sample: week 47, end of study. Vaccinated patients received 300 ug of mutant IDH1 20-mer peptide per dose, with topical imiquimod. CDR1 is PRHDT, CDR2 FYEKMQ, per germline (reference sequence). This CDR3 spans 14 amino acids. Trimming took 5 bases from V and 5 from J; bases not matched to a gene: 7. Repertoires were generated with immunoSEQ multiplex PCR, while TCRdb's copy carries only in-frame clones and drops some. This repertoire shows tens of thousands of clones, about 65% found once; its top ten account for about 4.8%. The chain couples TRBV13 to TRBJ2-7, with 9 bases aligning to TRBD1. The sample was peripheral blood mononuclear cells (PBMCs), taken from a glioma patient whose treatment included an IDH1 peptide vaccine. This receptor was identified in a middle-aged man with glioma. Some clones in this sample may be carry-over from other donors' samples. In DNA form, the CDR3 reads TGTGCCAGCAGCCCGGGACAGGGCATAAACGAGCAGTACTTC. This gives the protein CASSPGQGINEQYF.